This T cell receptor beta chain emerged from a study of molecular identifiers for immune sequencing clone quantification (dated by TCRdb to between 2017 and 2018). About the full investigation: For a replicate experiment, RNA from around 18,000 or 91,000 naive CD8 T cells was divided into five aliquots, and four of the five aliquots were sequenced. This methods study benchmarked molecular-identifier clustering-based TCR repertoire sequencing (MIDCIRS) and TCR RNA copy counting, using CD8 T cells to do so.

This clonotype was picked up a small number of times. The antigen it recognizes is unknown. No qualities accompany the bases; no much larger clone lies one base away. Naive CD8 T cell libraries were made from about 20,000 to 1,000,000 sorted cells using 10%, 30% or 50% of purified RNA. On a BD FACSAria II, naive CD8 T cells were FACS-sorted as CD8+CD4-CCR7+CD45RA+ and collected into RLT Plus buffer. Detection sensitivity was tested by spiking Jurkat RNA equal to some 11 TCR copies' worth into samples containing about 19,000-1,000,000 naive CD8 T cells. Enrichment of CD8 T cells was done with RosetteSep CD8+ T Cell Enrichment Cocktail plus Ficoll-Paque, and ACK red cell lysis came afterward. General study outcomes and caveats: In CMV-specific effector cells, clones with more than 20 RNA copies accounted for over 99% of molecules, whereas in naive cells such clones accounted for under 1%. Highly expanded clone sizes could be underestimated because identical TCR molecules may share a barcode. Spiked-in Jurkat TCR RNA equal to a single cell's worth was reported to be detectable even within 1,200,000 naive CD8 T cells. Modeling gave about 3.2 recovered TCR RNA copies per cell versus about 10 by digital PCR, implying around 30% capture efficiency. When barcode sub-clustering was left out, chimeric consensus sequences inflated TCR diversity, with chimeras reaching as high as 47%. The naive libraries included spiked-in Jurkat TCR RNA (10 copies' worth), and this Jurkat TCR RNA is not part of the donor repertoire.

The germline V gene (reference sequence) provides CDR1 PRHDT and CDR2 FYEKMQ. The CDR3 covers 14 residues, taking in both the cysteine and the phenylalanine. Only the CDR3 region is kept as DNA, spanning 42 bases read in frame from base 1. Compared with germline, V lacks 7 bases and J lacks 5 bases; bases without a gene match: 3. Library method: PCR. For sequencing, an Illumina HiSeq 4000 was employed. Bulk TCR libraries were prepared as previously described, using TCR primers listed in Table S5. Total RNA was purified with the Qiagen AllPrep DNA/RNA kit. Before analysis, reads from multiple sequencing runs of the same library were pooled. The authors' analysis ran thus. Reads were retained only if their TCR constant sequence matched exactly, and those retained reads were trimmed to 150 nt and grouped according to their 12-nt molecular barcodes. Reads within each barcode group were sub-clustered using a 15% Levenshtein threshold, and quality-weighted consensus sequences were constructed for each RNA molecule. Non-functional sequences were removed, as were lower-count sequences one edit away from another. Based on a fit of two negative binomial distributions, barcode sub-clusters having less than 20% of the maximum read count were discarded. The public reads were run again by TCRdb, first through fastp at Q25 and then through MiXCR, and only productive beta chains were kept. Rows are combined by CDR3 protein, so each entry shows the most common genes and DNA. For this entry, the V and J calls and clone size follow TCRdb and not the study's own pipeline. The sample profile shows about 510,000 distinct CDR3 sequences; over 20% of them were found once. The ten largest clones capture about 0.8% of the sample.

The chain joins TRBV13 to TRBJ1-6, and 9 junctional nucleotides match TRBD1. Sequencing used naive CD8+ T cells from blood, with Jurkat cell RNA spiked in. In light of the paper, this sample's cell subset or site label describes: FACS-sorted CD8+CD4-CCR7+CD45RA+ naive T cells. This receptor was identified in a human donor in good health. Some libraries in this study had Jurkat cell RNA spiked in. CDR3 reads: CASIRTGDNSPLHF. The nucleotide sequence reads TGTGCCAGCATCAGGACAGGGGATAATTCACCCCTCCACTTT.